This TCR beta chain was identified during a study of T cells after yellow fever vaccination. Regarding the study as a whole: Clonotypes shared by both compartments, CD4 and CD8, made up a small share. When the response was secondary, it was weaker but reached its peak faster, day 5 versus 15.

This clonotype appeared many times. Its matching antigen is unknown. The CDR3 has 14 residues. Germline CDR1 reads MNHEY; CDR2 reads SVGEGT. Trimming took 4 bases from V and 3 from J, leaving 13 bases between them. Template switching by 5'RACE produced TCR cDNA, adding a universal primer site and UMIs. TCRdb used MiXCR to reprocess the 5' RACE reads, holding one entry per CDR3 protein. The table lists roughly 170,000 distinct CDR3 sequences, about 6.2% of them singletons. This receptor was identified in a young man who received the YFV17D yellow fever vaccine. The rearrangement joins TRBV6-2 or TRBV6-3 to TRBJ2-7, with D unclear. This sample comprised CD4+ T cells sorted from PBMCs, obtained on the day of the first yellow fever vaccination. CDR3: CASSSPREYYEQYV. The CDR3 DNA is TGTGCCAGCAGTTCCCCCAGAGAGTACTACGAGCAGTACGTC.